This T cell receptor (beta chain) was identified in a study of post-analysis software for immune sequencing data. CDR1 SGHRS and CDR2 YFSETQ come from the germline V gene. CDR3 size: 13 residues. Sequencing libraries made from TCR beta cDNA carried unique molecular identifiers. TCRdb called the PCR reads again in MiXCR, with one record for every CDR3 protein. The sample has about 400,000 distinct CDR3 sequences, less than 35% seen once. Whole-study results and caveats: Patients had higher frequencies than controls of about 5 TRBV segments, including TRBV5-6, TRBV5-1 and TRBV20-1. Normalized Chao1 diversity was significantly lower in multiple sclerosis patients than in controls.

This clonotype came up many times. The target antigen is unknown. An end of the junction does not agree with germline; a read error may underlie this. The origin of this receptor is a girl aged 10 to 17 with multiple sclerosis. This sequence joins TRBV5-1 and TRBJ2-7, with 7 bases that match TRBD1. The specimen sequenced was blood. CDR3 DNA: TGTGCCAGCAGTCCGACAGGGTCCTACGAGCAGTACTTC. The encoded protein is CASSPTGSYEQYF.